This T cell receptor (beta chain) was obtained from a study of T-cell memory formation after mild COVID-19. Background on the study: Clusters were largely donor specific.

The germline CDR1 and CDR2 sequences are DFQATT and SNEGSKA (reference sequence). This CDR3 has 11 amino acids. V was shortened by 1 base and J by 10 bases, with 10 bases between the two germline ends. This clonotype was detected ten times or more. Sample barcodes and UMIs were carried by the TCR alpha and TCR beta cDNA libraries that 5'RACE generated with constant-segment primers. TCRdb re-called the 5' RACE reads through MiXCR, storing one row per CDR3 protein. The table has around 340,000 distinct CDR3 sequences, 15% to 20% seen once. The TCR originated in a man between 18 and 29 years old who had mild COVID-19 (a few samples of this study predate the infection). Cell type and time point are not known. V gene TRBV20-1 combines with J gene TRBJ1-1; D is unresolved. The source material was PBMCs or a T cell subset sorted from them (not recorded which). The CDR3 reads CSARGGGVAFF. The CDR3 bases are TGCAGTGCTAGAGGGGGTGGAGTAGCTTTCTTT.